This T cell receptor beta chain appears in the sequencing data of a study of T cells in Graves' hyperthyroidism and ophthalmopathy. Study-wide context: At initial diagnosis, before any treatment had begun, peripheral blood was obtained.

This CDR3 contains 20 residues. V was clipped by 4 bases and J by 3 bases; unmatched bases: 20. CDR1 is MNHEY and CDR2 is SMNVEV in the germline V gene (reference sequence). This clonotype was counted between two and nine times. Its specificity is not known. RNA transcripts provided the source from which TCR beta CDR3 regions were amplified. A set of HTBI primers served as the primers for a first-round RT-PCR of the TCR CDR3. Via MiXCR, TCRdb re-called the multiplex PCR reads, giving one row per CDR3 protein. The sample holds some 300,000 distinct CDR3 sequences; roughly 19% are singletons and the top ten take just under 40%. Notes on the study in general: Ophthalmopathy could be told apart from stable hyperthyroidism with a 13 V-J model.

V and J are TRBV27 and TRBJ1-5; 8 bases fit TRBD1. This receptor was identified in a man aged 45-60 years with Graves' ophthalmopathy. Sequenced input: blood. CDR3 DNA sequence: TGTGCCAGCAGTTCCTCCCCAGGGGGCTTCTTTGGGGAATTCAATCAGCCCCAGCATTTT. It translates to CASSSSPGGFFGEFNQPQHF.